Below are 9 T cell receptor beta chains sequenced from a single sample in a study of CD4 and CD8 cells across lung adenocarcinoma regions. TCRdb re-analysed the PCR reads in MiXCR, keeping a single row per CDR3 protein. The sample yields around 25,000 distinct CDR3 sequences, over 40% seen once. Sequencing used CD4+ T cells from the center of a lung tumor. Receptor source: a male donor with lung adenocarcinoma. The CD4 and CD8 labels of this study may be unreliable.

The J gene is TRBJ2-1, the V gene TRBV4-1, with D possibly matching TRBD2 (6 bases). This CDR3 contains 17 residues. Trimming removed 2 bases at V and 2 bases at J, with 16 bases between. Per germline, CDR1 MGHRA and CDR2 YSYEKL. The CDR3 region has the DNA TGCGCCAGCAGCCAATACCGTCCAGCGGGTCCCTACAATGAGCAGTTCTTC. Protein product: CASSQYRPAGPYNEQFF.

The rearrangement links TRBV11-2 to TRBJ2-7; D is possibly TRBD1 (5 bases). This CDR3 has 14 residues. Looked up from germline, CDR1 is SGHAT and CDR2 is FQNNGV. The V and J ends lost 3 bases and 5 bases respectively, with 14 bases between them. The CDR3 is CASSFLTGGDEQYF. CDR3 sequence (DNA): TGTGCCAGCAGCTTCTTAACAGGTGGCGACGAGCAGTACTTC.

The chain carries TRBV27 and TRBJ2-3, with TRBD2 matching over 7 bases. In germline, CDR1 is MNHEY, CDR2 SMNVEV (reference sequence). The length of the CDR3 is 14 residues. In DNA form, the CDR3 reads TGTGCGGGCAGTGGGGGGGGTGGCGAATATACGCAGTATTTT. Translated: CAGSGGGGEYTQYF.

The sample holds one count of this clonotype. Mismatch with germline at one junction end may stem from a read error. This sequence joins TRBV27 and TRBJ2-3, with TRBD2 matching 7 bases. Per the germline V gene, CDR1 is MNHEY and CDR2 is SMNVEV (reference sequence). The CDR3 consists of 14 residues. CDR3 region: CAGSGGGGPETQYF. In DNA, the CDR3 is TGTGCGGGCAGTGGGGGGGGTGGGCCAGAGACCCAGTACTTT.

The table lists this clonotype with many counts. Just one base apart from a much larger clone, this may be a read error. For the CDR3, the DNA is TGTGCCAGCAGTAGTGGGTACTCCTACGAGCAGTTCTTC. This gives the protein CASSSGYSYEQFF. This chain joins TRBV27 and TRBJ2-1, with no clear D. CDR1 and CDR2 (germline): MNHEY, SMNVEV (reference sequence). V lost 5 bases to trimming and J lost 10 bases, with 15 bases between them. The CDR3 sequence is 13 residues long.

The CDR3 DNA reads TGTGCCAGCAGTCGTACCGGACAGGGTCGGTCACCCCTCCACTTT. It specifies CASSRTGQGRSPLHF. The gene calls are TRBV6-1 and TRBJ1-6; 8 positions agree with TRBD1. CDR1 is MNHNS, CDR2 SASEGT, per germline. CDR3 length equals 15 residues. J was trimmed by 10 bases and V by 5 bases; bases with no gene match: 10.

This clonotype was counted many times. The chain uses TRBV14 and TRBJ2-5, with 11 nucleotides matching TRBD2. Per germline, CDR1 SGHDN and CDR2 FVKESK. The CDR3 loop spans 16 amino acids. After removal of 4 bases from V and 3 bases from J, the junction contained 7 bases not matched to a gene. The CDR3 DNA reads as TGTGCCAGCAGCCCGATAGGGACTAGCGGTAAAGAGACCCAGTACTTC. It translates to CASSPIGTSGKETQYF. Together with reference TRBV14 and TRBJ2-5, the CDR3 gives the full variable domain: EAGVTQFPSHSVIEKGQTVTLRCDPISGHDNLYWYRRVMGKEIKFLLHFVKESKQDESGMPNNRFLAERTGGTYSTLKVQPAELEDSGVYFCASSPIGTSGKETQYFGPGTRLLVL.

This clonotype showed up just a few times. The chain couples TRBV27 to TRBJ2-3; tentatively, D is TRBD1 (6 bases). The end of the DNA aligns better with TRBJ2-7, so the J call may be wrong. The CDR3 spans 17 residues. Germline CDR1 and CDR2: MNHEY and SMNVEV (reference sequence). The DNA of the CDR3 is TGTGCCAGCAGTCCGGGCCGAGGGGGTTGTGACACAGATACGCAGTACTTC. This translates into CASSPGRGGCDTDTQYF.

This clonotype is classed as medium-sized. The CDR3 protein is CASSEGTGYAGPKGEQFF. The CDR3 bases are TGTGCCAGCAGTGAGGGGACAGGTTACGCGGGCCCCAAGGGTGAGCAGTTCTTC. V is TRBV6-1 and J is TRBJ2-1; 8 bases are a match to TRBD1. CDR3 length equals 18 residues. Germline values: CDR1 MNHNS, CDR2 SASEGT. The V gene end was trimmed by 3 bases and the J gene end by 9 bases; junction bases not matched to a gene: 19.